Included here is one TCR beta chain sequence, with context. The target antigen is unknown. The data originate from a study of identifying expanded T cells in peripheral blood. Study results and caveats: Technical replicates showed around 1.2 changed clones; two weeks around 15; four weeks 19. Variance in clone template counts between two-week samples significantly increased with total template count across all healthy donors.

The V end was cut by 8 bases, the J end by 3 bases, with 10 bases between. Germline assignment: CDR1 DFQATT and CDR2 SNEGSKA (reference sequence). CDR3 length: 11 amino acids. Some clones are missing from TCRdb's copy, which holds only in-frame ones; the method was immunoSEQ multiplex PCR. The sample contains 100,000 to 150,000 clones, approximately 84% of which appear only once. The sequenced sample consisted of blood. The V and J genes are TRBV20-1 and TRBJ1-2; D call uncertain. This clonotype was sampled from a person aged 18-70 years in good health. CDR3 DNA: TGCAGTACCCGGATAGACTATGGCTACACCTTC. Translation: CSTRIDYGYTF.